These T cell receptor beta chains were read from a single sample in a study of early T cells in non-severe SARS-CoV-2 infection. Using its own MiXCR run on the 5' RACE reads, TCRdb lists one record per CDR3 protein. The sample carries about 64,000 distinct CDR3 sequences, under 15% recorded once. What was sequenced was whole blood. The receptors derive from an adult who was a healthcare worker with PCR-confirmed SARS-CoV-2 infection or an uninfected control (not recorded which). The CDR3 runs from the conserved cysteine through the conserved F or W. The order of the fields is V gene, J gene, D gene, clone size, CDR3 DNA, CDR3 protein. The D gene is left open where the match is weak. Clone size is stated in some rows and not others, as once, few, many or a class when expanded.

V gene: TRBV27; J gene: TRBJ2-5; D gene: -; clone size: many; CDR3 DNA: TGTGCCAGCAGTTTAACTTGGTGGGGAAATCAAGAGACCCAGTACTTC; CDR3 protein: CASSLTWWGNQETQYF
V gene: TRBV27; J gene: TRBJ2-4; D gene: -; clone size: few; CDR3 DNA: TGTGCCAGCAGTTCGGTAGCCAAAAACATTCAGTACTTC; CDR3 protein: CASSSVAKNIQYF
V gene: TRBV18; J gene: TRBJ2-7; D gene: -; clone size: few; CDR3 DNA: TGTGCCAGCTCACTAACAGAATCCCGAAGCGAGCAGTACTTC; CDR3 protein: CASSLTESRSEQYF
V gene: TRBV9; J gene: TRBJ2-1; D gene: -; clone size: few; CDR3 DNA: TGTGCCAGCAGCGAATACAATGAGCAGTTCTTC; CDR3 protein: CASSEYNEQFF
V gene: TRBV19; J gene: TRBJ2-1; D gene: -; clone size: -; CDR3 DNA: TGTGCCAGTAACTACGGGGACCACTACAATGAGCAGTTCTTC; CDR3 protein: CASNYGDHYNEQFF
V gene: TRBV5-1; J gene: TRBJ2-1; D gene: -; clone size: -; CDR3 DNA: TGCGCCAGCAGCTTCCCTGACAATGAGCAGTTCTTC; CDR3 protein: CASSFPDNEQFF
V gene: TRBV20-1; J gene: TRBJ2-7; D gene: -; clone size: -; CDR3 DNA: TGCAGTGCTAGACGGGGCGGCGGGGATTACGAGCAGTACTTC; CDR3 protein: CSARRGGGDYEQYF
V gene: TRBV11-2; J gene: TRBJ2-7; D gene: -; clone size: few; CDR3 DNA: TGTGCCAGCAGCACAGGACCGGCCGAGCAGTACTTC; CDR3 protein: CASSTGPAEQYF
V gene: TRBV20-1; J gene: TRBJ1-2; D gene: TRBD1; clone size: many; CDR3 DNA: TGCAGTGCTAGGGGTACCCAAGGACAGGCGAACTATGGCTACACCTTC; CDR3 protein: CSARGTQGQANYGYTF
V gene: TRBV10-2; J gene: TRBJ1-1; D gene: -; clone size: few; CDR3 DNA: TGCGCCAGCAGAGTGAACACTGAAGCTTTCTTT; CDR3 protein: CASRVNTEAFF
V gene: TRBV19; J gene: TRBJ2-3; D gene: TRBD1; clone size: many; CDR3 DNA: TGTGCCAGTAGTTCAACAGGGGGCAGCAGCACAGATACGCAGTATTTT; CDR3 protein: CASSSTGGSSTDTQYF
V gene: TRBV5-5; J gene: TRBJ1-6; D gene: TRBD1; clone size: few; CDR3 DNA: TGTGCCAGCAGTTCTCCGGGACAGCATAATTCACCCCTCCACTTT; CDR3 protein: CASSSPGQHNSPLHF
V gene: TRBV18; J gene: TRBJ2-5; D gene: -; clone size: -; CDR3 DNA: TGTGCCAGCTCACCCCTAGGGACCACGGTACAAGAGACCCAGTACTTC; CDR3 protein: CASSPLGTTVQETQYF
V gene: TRBV7-9; J gene: TRBJ2-3; D gene: TRBD1; clone size: -; CDR3 DNA: TGTGCCAGCAGCTTGGGTGAGGACAGGGCCCCTAGCACAGATACGCAGTATTTT; CDR3 protein: CASSLGEDRAPSTDTQYF
V gene: TRBV6-1; J gene: TRBJ2-1; D gene: -; clone size: few; CDR3 DNA: TGTGCCAGCAGTTCGAGTTTTGACAATGAGCAGTTCTTC; CDR3 protein: CASSSSFDNEQFF
V gene: TRBV10-2; J gene: TRBJ1-2; D gene: -; clone size: many; CDR3 DNA: TGCGCCACGGGGGCCCAAGACGGCTATGGCTACACCTTC; CDR3 protein: CATGAQDGYGYTF